A selection of T cell receptor beta chains follows, all from one sample in a study of control samples from healthy donors and cancer patients. The method was immunoSEQ multiplex PCR; TCRdb's version includes in-frame clones alone and lacks a portion of them. The sample has roughly 120,000 clones, around nine tenths seen once. Material: blood. These receptors all stem from a man aged 30-40 years in good health. The CDR3 runs from the conserved cysteine through the conserved F or W. Each record gives: V gene, clone size, J gene, D gene, CDR3 protein, CDR3 DNA. D genes are given only for firm matches. Rows give clone size only sometimes, using once, few, many, or a class for an expanded clone.

TRBV7-8,.,TRBJ2-1,TRBD2,CASTAGESYNEQFF,TGTGCCAGCACAGCGGGGGAGTCCTACAATGAGCAGTTCTTC
TRBV4-1,.,TRBJ1-1,.,CASSATGPGVTEAFF,TGCGCCAGCAGTGCTACTGGACCGGGGGTCACTGAAGCTTTCTTT
TRBV7-9,.,TRBJ1-2,.,CASSLLGSHGYTF,TGTGCCAGCAGCTTACTGGGATCGCATGGCTACACCTTC
TRBV29-1,.,TRBJ2-3,TRBD1,CSARLGQFTDTQYF,TGCAGCGCCCGCCTGGGACAGTTTACAGATACGCAGTATTTT
TRBV11-2,.,TRBJ1-2,.,CASSSNWGMGGYTF,TGTGCCAGCAGCTCAAACTGGGGAATGGGTGGCTACACCTTC
TRBV9,.,TRBJ2-3,.,CASSVRLGGPTDTQYF,TGTGCCAGCAGCGTAAGGTTGGGGGGACCCACAGATACGCAGTATTTT
TRBV19,.,TRBJ2-2,TRBD1,CASKQGAGSGELFF,TGTGCCAGTAAGCAGGGGGCAGGGTCCGGGGAGCTGTTTTTT
TRBV6-5,.,TRBJ1-6,.,CASSSGISSYNSPLHF,TGTGCCAGCAGTTCCGGGATTAGCTCCTATAATTCACCCCTCCACTTT
TRBV30,.,TRBJ2-6,TRBD1,CAWKGAHSGANVLTF,TGTGCCTGGAAGGGGGCCCACTCTGGGGCCAACGTCCTGACTTTC
TRBV28,.,TRBJ2-4,TRBD2,CASKLAGGLLAKNIQYF,TGTGCCAGCAAGCTAGCGGGGGGCCTCCTAGCCAAAAACATTCAGTACTTC
TRBV30,.,TRBJ1-3,.,CAWTQDSGNTIYF,TGTGCCTGGACGCAGGACTCTGGAAACACCATATATTTT
TRBV10-3,.,TRBJ2-1,.,CAISDISGRNEQFF,TGTGCCATCAGTGACATCAGCGGCCGTAATGAGCAGTTCTTC
TRBV2,.,TRBJ1-2,.,CASSKTPGGLTGYTF,TGTGCCAGCAGCAAGACCCCGGGGGGGCTCACGGGCTACACCTTC
TRBV3-1/TRBV3-2,.,TRBJ1-2,.,CASSQAFAGNYGYTF,TGTGCCAGCAGCCAAGCCTTCGCAGGGAATTATGGCTACACCTTC
TRBV18,.,TRBJ1-1,.,CASSPAGENTEAFF,TGTGCCAGCTCACCAGCGGGGGAGAACACTGAAGCTTTCTTT
TRBV29-1,.,TRBJ1-2,.,CSVGTGFYGYTF,TGCAGCGTTGGTACAGGTTTCTATGGCTACACCTTC
TRBV5-1,.,TRBJ1-3,.,CASSRLDGGVGNTIYF,TGCGCCAGCAGCCGTCTAGATGGGGGAGTGGGAAACACCATATATTTT
TRBV3-1/TRBV3-2,.,TRBJ1-5,TRBD1,CASSHSSGQGNQPQHF,TGTGCCAGCAGCCATTCTTCTGGACAGGGTAATCAGCCCCAGCATTTT
TRBV19,.,TRBJ1-1,TRBD1,CASSIDPGQGKTEAFF,TGTGCCAGTAGTATAGATCCAGGACAGGGAAAGACTGAAGCTTTCTTT
TRBV25-1,.,TRBJ1-4,.,CASSEFASSQAEKLFF,TGTGCCAGCAGTGAATTTGCAAGTTCGCAGGCCGAAAAACTGTTTTTT
TRBV10-3,once,TRBJ1-2,TRBD1,CAISEDGTGGLVGGYTF,TGTGCCATCAGTGAAGACGGGACAGGGGGCCTGGTTGGAGGCTACACCTTC
TRBV5-1,.,TRBJ2-2,.,CASSLPWEQRTGELFF,TGCGCCAGCAGCTTACCCTGGGAACAAAGGACCGGGGAGCTGTTTTTT
TRBV6-5,once,TRBJ2-6,TRBD1,CASSLTGAGANVLTF,TGTGCCAGCAGTTTGACAGGGGCCGGGGCCAACGTCCTGACTTTC
TRBV2,.,TRBJ1-2,TRBD1,CASGGQGSGYGYTF,TGTGCCAGCGGGGGACAGGGCTCAGGCTATGGCTACACCTTC
TRBV5-1,.,TRBJ1-4,.,CASSLDGVRNEKLFF,TGCGCCAGCAGCTTGGATGGGGTCCGGAATGAAAAACTGTTTTTT
TRBV6-5,.,TRBJ1-1,TRBD1,CASSSTGLVAFF,TGTGCCAGCAGTTCGACAGGGCTGGTAGCTTTCTTT
TRBV5-1,.,TRBJ2-1,TRBD2,CASSFGGGTSNEQFF,TGCGCCAGCAGCTTTGGCGGGGGGACCTCCAATGAGCAGTTCTTC
TRBV9,.,TRBJ1-2,.,CASSVLRDGGSLYGYTF,TGTGCCAGCAGCGTTCTCCGGGACGGGGGGTCTCTCTATGGCTACACCTTC
TRBV12-3/TRBV12-4,.,TRBJ1-2,.,CASSRENYGYTF,TGTGCCAGCAGCAGGGAAAACTATGGCTACACCTTC
TRBV5-1,.,TRBJ1-4,.,CASSLERGREKLFF,TGCGCCAGCAGCTTGGAGCGGGGGCGAGAAAAACTGTTTTTT
TRBV6-1,.,TRBJ2-1,.,CASSEGPLNEQFF,TGTGCCAGCAGTGAAGGCCCGTTGAATGAGCAGTTCTTC